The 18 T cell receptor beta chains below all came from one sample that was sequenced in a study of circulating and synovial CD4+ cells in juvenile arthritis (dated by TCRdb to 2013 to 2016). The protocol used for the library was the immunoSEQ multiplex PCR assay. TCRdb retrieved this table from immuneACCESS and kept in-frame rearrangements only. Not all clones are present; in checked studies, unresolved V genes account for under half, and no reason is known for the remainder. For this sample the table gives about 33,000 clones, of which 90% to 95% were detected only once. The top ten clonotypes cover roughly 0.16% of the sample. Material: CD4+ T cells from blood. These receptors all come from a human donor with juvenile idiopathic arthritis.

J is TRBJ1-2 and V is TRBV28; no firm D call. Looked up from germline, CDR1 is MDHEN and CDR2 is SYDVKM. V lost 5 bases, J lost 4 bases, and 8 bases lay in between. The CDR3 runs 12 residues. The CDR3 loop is CASSTYSYGYTF. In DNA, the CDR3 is TGTGCCAGCAGTACCTACAGCTATGGCTACACCTTC.

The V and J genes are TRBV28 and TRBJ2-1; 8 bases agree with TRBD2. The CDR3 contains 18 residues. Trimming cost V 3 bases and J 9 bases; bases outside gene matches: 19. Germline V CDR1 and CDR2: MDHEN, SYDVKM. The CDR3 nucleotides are TGTGCCAGCAGTTTGTTTACGCAGGGACTAGTAAACGGAGGTGAGCAGTTCTTC. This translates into CASSLFTQGLVNGGEQFF.

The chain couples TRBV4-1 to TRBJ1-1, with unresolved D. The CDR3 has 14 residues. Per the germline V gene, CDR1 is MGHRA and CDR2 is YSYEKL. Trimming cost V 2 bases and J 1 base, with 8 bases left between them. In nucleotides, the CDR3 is TGCGCCAGCAGCCAAAACGACTGGAACACTGAAGCTTTCTTT. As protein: CASSQNDWNTEAFF.

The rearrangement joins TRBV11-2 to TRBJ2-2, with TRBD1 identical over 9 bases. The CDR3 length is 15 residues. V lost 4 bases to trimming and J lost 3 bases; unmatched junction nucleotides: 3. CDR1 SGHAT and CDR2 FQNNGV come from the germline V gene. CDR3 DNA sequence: TGTGCCAGCAGCTGGGGGACAGGGCACACCGGGGAGCTGTTTTTT. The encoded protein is CASSWGTGHTGELFF.

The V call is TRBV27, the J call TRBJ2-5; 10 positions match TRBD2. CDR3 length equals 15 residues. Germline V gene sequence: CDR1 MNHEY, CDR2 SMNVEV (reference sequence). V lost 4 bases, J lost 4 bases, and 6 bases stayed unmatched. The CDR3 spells CASSSQAGGRETQYF. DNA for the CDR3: TGTGCCAGCAGTTCCCAAGCGGGGGGGCGAGAGACCCAGTACTTC.

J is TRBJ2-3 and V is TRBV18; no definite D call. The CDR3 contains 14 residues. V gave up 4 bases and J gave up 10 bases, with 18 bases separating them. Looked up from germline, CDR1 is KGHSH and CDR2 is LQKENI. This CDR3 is CASSRTLGDPAQYF. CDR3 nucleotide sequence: TGTGCCAGCTCACGAACACTGGGCGACCCGGCGCAGTATTTT. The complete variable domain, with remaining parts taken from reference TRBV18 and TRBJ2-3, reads NAGVMQNPRHLVRRRGQEARLRCSPMKGHSHVYWYRQLPEEGLKFMVYLQKENIIDESGMPKERFSAEFPKEGPSILRIQQVVRGDSAAYFCASSRTLGDPAQYFGPGTRLTVL.

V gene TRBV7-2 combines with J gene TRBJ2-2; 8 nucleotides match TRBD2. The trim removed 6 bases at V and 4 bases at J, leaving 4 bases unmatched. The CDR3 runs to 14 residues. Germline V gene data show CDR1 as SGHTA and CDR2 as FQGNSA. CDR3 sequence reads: CASSSSGGTGELFF. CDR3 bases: TGTGCCAGCAGTTCAAGCGGGGGCACCGGGGAGCTGTTTTTT. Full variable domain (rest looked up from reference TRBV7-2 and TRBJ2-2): GAGVSQSPSNKVTEKGKDVELRCDPISGHTALYWYRQSLGQGLEFLIYFQGNSAPDKSGLPSDRFSAERTGGSVSTLTIQRTQQEDSAVYLCASSSSGGTGELFFGEGSRLTVL.

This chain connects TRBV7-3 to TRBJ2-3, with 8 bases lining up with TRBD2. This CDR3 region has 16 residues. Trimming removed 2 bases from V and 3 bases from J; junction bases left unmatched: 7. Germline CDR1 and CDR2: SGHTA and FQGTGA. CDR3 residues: CASSLVGGLETDTQYF. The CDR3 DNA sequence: TGTGCCAGCAGCTTAGTAGGGGGACTAGAAACAGATACGCAGTATTTT.

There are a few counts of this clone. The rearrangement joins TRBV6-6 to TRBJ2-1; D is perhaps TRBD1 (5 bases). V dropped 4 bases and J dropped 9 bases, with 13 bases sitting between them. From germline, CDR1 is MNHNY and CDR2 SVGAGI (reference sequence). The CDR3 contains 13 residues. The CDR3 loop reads CASSSYNQGEQFF. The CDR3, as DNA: TGTGCCAGCAGTTCCTACAACCAGGGTGAGCAGTTCTTC.

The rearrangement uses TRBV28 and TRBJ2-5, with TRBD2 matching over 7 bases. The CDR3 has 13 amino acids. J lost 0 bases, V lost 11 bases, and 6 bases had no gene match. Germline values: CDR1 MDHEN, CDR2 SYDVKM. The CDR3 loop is CAASRGDQETQYF. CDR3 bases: TGTGCCGCAAGCCGGGGGGACCAAGAGACCCAGTACTTC. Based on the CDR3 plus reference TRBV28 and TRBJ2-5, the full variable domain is DVKVTQSSRYLVKRTGEKVFLECVQDMDHENMFWYRQDPGLGLRLIYFSYDVKMKEKGDIPEGYSVSREKKERFSLILESASTNQTSMYLCAASRGDQETQYFGPGTRLLVL.

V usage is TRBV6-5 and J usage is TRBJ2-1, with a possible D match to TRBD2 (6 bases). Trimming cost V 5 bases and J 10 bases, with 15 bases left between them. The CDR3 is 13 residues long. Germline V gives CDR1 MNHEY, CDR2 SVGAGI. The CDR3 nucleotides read TGTGCCAGCAGTCAGACGGACGCGGGGGAGCAGTTCTTC. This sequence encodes CASSQTDAGEQFF.

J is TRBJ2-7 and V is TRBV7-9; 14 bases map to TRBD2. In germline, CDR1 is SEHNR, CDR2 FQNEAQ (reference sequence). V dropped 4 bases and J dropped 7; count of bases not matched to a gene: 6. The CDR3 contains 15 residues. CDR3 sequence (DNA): TGTGCCAGCAGCTGGGGACTAGCGGGAGTAAGGGAGCAGTACTTC. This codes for CASSWGLAGVREQYF.

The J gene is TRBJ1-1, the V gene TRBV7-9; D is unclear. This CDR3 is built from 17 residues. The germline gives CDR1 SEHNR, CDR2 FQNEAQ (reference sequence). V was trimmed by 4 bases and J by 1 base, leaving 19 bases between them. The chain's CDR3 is CASSSNPRGPGNTEAFF. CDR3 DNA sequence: TGTGCCAGCAGCTCCAATCCACGGGGTCCGGGGAACACTGAAGCTTTCTTT.

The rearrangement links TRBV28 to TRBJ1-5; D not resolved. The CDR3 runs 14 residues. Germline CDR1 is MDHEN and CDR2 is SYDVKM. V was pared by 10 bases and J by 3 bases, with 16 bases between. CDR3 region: CATSSGFANQPQHF. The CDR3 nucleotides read TGTGCCACTAGCAGCGGGTTCGCCAATCAGCCCCAGCATTTT.

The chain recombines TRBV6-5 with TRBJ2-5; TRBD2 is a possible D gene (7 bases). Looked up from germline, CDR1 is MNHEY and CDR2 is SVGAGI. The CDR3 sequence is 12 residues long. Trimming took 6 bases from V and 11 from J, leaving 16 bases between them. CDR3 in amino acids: CASRGGGDRQYF. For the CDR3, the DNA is TGTGCCAGCAGAGGAGGGGGGGACCGGCAGTACTTC.

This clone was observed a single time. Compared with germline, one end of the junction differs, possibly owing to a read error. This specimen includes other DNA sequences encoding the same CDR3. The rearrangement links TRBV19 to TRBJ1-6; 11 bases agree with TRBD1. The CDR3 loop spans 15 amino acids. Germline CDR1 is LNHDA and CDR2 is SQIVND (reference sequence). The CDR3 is CASSRDRGSNSPLHF. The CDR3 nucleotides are TGTGCCAGTAGTCGGGACAGGGGGAGTAATTCCCCCCTCCACTTT.

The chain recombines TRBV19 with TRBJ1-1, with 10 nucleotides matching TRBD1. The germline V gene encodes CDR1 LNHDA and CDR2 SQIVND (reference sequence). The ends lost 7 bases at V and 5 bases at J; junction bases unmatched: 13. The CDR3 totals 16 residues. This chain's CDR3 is CASTSGPGTGVTEAFF. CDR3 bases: TGTGCCAGTACCTCAGGCCCGGGGACAGGGGTGACTGAAGCTTTCTTT.

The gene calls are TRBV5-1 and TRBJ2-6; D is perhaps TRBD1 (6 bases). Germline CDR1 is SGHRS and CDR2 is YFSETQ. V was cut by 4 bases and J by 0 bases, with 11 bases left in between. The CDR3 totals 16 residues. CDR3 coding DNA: TGCGCCAGCAGCCCGGGACAATTCTCTGGGGCCAACGTCCTGACTTTC. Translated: CASSPGQFSGANVLTF.